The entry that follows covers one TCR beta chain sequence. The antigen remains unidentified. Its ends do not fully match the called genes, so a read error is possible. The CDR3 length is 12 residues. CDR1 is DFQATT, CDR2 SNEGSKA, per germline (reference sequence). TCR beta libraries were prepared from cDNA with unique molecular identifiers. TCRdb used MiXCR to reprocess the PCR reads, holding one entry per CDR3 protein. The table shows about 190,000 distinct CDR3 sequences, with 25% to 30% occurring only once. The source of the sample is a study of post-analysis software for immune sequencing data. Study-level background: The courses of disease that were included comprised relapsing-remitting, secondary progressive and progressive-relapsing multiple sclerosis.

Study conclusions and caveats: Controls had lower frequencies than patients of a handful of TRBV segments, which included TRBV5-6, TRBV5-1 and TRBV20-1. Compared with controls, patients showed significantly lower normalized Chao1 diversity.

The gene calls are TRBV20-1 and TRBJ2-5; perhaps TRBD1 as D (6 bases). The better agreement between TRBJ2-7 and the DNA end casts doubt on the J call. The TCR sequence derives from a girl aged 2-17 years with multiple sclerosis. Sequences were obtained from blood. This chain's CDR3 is CRATGTNYEQYF. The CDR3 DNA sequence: TGCAGGGCTACCGGGACAAACTACGAGCAGTACTTC.